Described below is a single T cell receptor (beta chain) sequence and its context. Its antigen is unidentified. Here immunoSEQ multiplex PCR was the method, and the copy in TCRdb shows in-frame clones only, minus some. The table includes around 56,000 clones, around 80% detected once. This entry belongs to a study of a mutant IDH1 vaccine in newly diagnosed glioma. Time point noted: week 23, last vaccination. In every dose of vaccine, 300 ug of mutant IDH1 20-mer peptide was given alongside topical imiquimod. Newly diagnosed WHO grade 3 or 4 IDH1-mutant, ATRX-lost astrocytomas were identified in the donors. Study observations and caveats: In roughly 93% of patients, immune responses induced by the vaccine occurred.

Germline lookup yields CDR1 SGHDT and CDR2 YYEEEE. V lost 4 bases to trimming and J lost 2 bases; unmatched junction nucleotides: 10. This CDR3 contains 17 residues. The sample in question was PBMCs, obtained from a glioma patient whose treatment included an IDH1 peptide vaccine. The origin of this receptor is a woman aged 40 to 55 with glioma. Some clones in this sample may be carry-over from other donors' samples. This chain uses TRBV5-6 with TRBJ1-1, with TRBD1 matching over 11 bases. This CDR3 reads CASSRERDRGINTEAFF. CDR3 sequence (DNA): TGTGCCAGCAGCCGGGAGCGGGACAGGGGGATAAACACTGAAGCTTTCTTT.